The table lists the clone carrying this T cell receptor (beta chain) with many counts. The study amplified TCR beta CDR3 regions using RNA transcripts. An opening RT-PCR round employed HTBI primers and preceded a second-round multiplex PCR. TCRdb used MiXCR to reprocess the multiplex PCR reads, holding one entry per CDR3 protein. The sample has 350,000 to 450,000 distinct CDR3 sequences; around a fifth are singletons. The sample is drawn from a study of Graves' ophthalmopathy and Graves' hyperthyroidism. The sequenced sample consisted of peripheral blood. This TCR was sampled from a woman between 18 and 29 years old with stable Graves' hyperthyroidism.

In DNA form, the CDR3 reads TGTGCCAGCAGCTTGACAGACGAGCAGTACTTC. It yields the protein CASSLTDEQYF. The chain carries TRBV13 and TRBJ2-7; D perhaps matches TRBD1 (5 bases). Germline values: CDR1 PRHDT, CDR2 FYEKMQ (reference sequence). The CDR3 spans 11 residues. The germline V and J ends were trimmed by 3 bases and 5 bases, with 5 bases remaining between them.